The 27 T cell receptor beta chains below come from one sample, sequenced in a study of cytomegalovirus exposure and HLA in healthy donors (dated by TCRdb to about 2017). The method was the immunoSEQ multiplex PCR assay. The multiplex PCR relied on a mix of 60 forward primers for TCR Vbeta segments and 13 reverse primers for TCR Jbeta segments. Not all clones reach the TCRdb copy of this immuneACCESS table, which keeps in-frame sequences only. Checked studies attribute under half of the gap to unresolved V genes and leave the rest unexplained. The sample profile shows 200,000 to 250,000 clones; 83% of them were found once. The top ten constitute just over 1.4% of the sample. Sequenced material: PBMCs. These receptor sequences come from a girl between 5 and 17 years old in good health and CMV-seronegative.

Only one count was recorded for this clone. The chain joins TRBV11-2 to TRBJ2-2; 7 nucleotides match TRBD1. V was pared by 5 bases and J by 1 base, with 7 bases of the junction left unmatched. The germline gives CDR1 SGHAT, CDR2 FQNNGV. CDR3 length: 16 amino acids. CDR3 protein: CASSPGQAKNTGELFF. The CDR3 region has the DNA TGTGCCAGCAGCCCCGGACAGGCAAAGAACACCGGGGAGCTGTTTTTT.

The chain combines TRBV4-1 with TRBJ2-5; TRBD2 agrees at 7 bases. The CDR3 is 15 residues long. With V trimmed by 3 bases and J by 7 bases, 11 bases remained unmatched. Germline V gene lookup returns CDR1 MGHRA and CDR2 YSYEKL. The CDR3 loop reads CASSQNGGELGTQYF. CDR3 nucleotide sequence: TGCGCCAGCAGCCAGAATGGGGGGGAACTGGGGACCCAGTACTTC.

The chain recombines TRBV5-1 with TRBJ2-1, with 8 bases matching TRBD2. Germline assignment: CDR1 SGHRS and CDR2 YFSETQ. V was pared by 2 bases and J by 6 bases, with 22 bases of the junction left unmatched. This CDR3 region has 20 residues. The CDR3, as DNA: TGCGCCAGCAGCTTTCTGGCGGGAGGTTTTTTACTACTACTGGGCAATGAGCAGTTCTTC. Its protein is CASSFLAGGFLLLLGNEQFF.

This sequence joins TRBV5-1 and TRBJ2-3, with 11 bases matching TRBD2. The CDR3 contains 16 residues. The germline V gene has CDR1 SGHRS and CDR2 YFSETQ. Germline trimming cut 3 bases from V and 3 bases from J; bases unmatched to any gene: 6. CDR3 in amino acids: CASSSGLAGPTDTQYF. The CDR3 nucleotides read TGCGCCAGCAGCTCAGGACTAGCGGGTCCAACAGATACGCAGTATTTT.

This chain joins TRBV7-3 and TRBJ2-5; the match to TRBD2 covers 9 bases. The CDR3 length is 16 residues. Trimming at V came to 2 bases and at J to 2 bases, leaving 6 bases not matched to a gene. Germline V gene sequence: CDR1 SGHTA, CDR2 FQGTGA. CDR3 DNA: TGTGCCAGCAGCTTAGGAGCGGGGGGAACTCAAGAGACCCAGTACTTC. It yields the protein CASSLGAGGTQETQYF. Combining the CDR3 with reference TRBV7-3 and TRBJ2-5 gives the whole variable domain GAGVSQTPSNKVTEKGKYVELRCDPISGHTALYWYRQSLGQGPEFLIYFQGTGAADDSGLPNDRFFAVRPEGSVSTLKIQRTERGDSAVYLCASSLGAGGTQETQYFGPGTRLLVL.

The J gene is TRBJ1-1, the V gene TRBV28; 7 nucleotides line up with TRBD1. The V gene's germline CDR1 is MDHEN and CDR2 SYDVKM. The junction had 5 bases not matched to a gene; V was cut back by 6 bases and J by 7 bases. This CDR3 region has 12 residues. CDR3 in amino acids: CASRTGEVEAFF. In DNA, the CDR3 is TGTGCCAGCAGAACAGGGGAGGTTGAAGCTTTCTTT.

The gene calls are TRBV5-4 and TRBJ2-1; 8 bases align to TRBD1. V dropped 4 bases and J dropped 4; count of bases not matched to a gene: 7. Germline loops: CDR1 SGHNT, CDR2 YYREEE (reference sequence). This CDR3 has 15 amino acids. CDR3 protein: CASSPTWTGYNEQFF. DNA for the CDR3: TGTGCCAGCAGCCCAACATGGACAGGGTACAATGAGCAGTTCTTC.

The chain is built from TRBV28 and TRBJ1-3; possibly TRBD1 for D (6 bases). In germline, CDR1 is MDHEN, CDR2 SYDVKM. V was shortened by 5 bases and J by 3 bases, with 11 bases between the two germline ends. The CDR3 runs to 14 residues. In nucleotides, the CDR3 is TGTGCCAGCAGTATAACAGGGATTGGAAACACCATATATTTT. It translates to CASSITGIGNTIYF. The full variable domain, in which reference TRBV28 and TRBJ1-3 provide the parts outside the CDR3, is DVKVTQSSRYLVKRTGEKVFLECVQDMDHENMFWYRQDPGLGLRLIYFSYDVKMKEKGDIPEGYSVSREKKERFSLILESASTNQTSMYLCASSITGIGNTIYFGEGSWLTVV.

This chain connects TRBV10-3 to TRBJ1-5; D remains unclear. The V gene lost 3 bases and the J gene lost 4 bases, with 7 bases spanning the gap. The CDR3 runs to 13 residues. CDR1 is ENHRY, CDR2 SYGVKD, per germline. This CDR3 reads CAISETGNQPQHF. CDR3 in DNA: TGTGCCATCAGTGAAACGGGGAATCAGCCCCAGCATTTT.

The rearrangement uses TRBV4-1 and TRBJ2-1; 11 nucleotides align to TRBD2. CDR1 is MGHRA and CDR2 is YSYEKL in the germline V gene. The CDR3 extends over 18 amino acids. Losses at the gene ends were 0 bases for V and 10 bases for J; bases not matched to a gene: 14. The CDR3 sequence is CASSQEGVAGGRVMEQFF. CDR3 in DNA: TGCGCCAGCAGCCAAGAAGGCGTAGCGGGAGGGCGGGTTATGGAGCAGTTCTTC.

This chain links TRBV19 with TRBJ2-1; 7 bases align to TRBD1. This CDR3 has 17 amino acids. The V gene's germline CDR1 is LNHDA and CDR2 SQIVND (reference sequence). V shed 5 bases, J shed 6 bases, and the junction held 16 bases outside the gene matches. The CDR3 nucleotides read TGTGCCAGTAGTCCCTCCTTTGGGACAGCCGTTATCAATGAGCAGTTCTTC. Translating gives CASSPSFGTAVINEQFF.

CDR3 coding DNA: TGCGCCAGCAGCCAGAGCGGGACTGGAGATACGCAGTATTTT. Its translation is CASSQSGTGDTQYF. This chain joins TRBV5-1 and TRBJ2-3; 7 nucleotides agree with TRBD2. This CDR3 comprises 14 residues. From germline, CDR1 is SGHRS and CDR2 YFSETQ. J was trimmed by 5 bases and V by 4 bases; bases with no gene match: 7.

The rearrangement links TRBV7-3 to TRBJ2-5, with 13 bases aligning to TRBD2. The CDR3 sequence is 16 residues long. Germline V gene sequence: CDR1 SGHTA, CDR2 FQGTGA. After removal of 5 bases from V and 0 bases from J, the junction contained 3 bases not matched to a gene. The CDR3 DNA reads TGTGCCAGCAGCCCGGGACTAGCGGGATACCAAGAGACCCAGTACTTC. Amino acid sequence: CASSPGLAGYQETQYF.

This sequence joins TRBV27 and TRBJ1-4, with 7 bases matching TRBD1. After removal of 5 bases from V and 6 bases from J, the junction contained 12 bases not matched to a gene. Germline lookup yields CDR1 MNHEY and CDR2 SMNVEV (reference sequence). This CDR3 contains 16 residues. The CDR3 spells CASSPSTGTAHEKLFF. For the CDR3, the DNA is TGTGCCAGCAGTCCCTCTACCGGGACAGCCCATGAAAAACTGTTTTTT.

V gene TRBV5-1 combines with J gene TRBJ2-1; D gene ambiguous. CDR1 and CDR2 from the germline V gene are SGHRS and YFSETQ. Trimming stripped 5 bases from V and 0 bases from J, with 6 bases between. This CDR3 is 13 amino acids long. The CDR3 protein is CASRASSYNEQFF. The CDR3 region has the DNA TGCGCCAGCAGGGCTAGCTCCTACAATGAGCAGTTCTTC.

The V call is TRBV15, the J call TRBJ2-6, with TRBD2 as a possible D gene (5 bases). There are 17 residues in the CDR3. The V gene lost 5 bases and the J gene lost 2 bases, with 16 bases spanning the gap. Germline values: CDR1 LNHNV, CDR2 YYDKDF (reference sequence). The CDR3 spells CATSSEIGGPGANVLTF. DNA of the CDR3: TGTGCCACCAGCTCCGAGATTGGCGGGCCTGGGGCCAACGTCCTGACTTTC.

CDR3 nucleotides: TGTGCCAGCAGCTTCTCCGAGGCGGCAGATACGCAGTATTTT. Translated, it gives CASSFSEAADTQYF. This chain connects TRBV7-6 to TRBJ2-3, with D unresolved. The germline V gene encodes CDR1 SGHVS and CDR2 FNYEAQ. This CDR3 is 14 amino acids long. V lost 3 bases and J lost 4, with 11 bases in between.

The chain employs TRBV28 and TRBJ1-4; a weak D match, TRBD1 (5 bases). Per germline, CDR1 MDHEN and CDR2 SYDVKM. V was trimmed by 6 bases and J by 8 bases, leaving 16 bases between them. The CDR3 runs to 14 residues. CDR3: CASSRDFGFEKLFF. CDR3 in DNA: TGTGCCAGCAGCAGGGATTTCGGGTTCGAAAAACTGTTTTTT.

CDR3 region: CASGVGGVTQYF. CDR3 bases: TGTGCTAGTGGCGTAGGAGGTGTTACGCAGTATTTT. The chain is built from TRBV12-5 and TRBJ2-3; TRBD2 might be the D (5 bases). The V and J ends lost 6 bases and 8 bases respectively, with 12 bases between them. This CDR3 region has 12 residues. The germline CDR1 and CDR2 sequences are LGHNT and FRNRAP.

Written as DNA, the CDR3 is TGTGCCAGCAGTTACCTGCAGGGGGCCTTGACCCTCCACTTT. Its protein is CASSYLQGALTLHF. V gene TRBV6-6 combines with J gene TRBJ1-6; 8 bases are shared with TRBD1. CDR1 is MNHNY and CDR2 is SVGAGI in the germline V gene (reference sequence). V shed 2 bases, J shed 14 bases, and the junction held 8 bases outside the gene matches. The CDR3 extends over 14 amino acids.

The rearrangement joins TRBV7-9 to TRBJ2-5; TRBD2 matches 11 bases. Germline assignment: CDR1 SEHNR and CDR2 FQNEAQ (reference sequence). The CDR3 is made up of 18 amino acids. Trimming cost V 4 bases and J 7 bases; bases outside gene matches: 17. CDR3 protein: CASSSWTGTSGLGGTQYF. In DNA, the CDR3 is TGTGCCAGCAGCTCGTGGACCGGGACTAGCGGATTAGGGGGGACCCAGTACTTC. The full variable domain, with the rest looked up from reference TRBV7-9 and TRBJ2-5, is DTGVSQNPRHKITKRGQNVTFRCDPISEHNRLYWYRQTLGQGPEFLTYFQNEAQLEKSRLLSDRFSAERPKGSFSTLEIQRTEQGDSAMYLCASSSWTGTSGLGGTQYFGPGTRLLVL.

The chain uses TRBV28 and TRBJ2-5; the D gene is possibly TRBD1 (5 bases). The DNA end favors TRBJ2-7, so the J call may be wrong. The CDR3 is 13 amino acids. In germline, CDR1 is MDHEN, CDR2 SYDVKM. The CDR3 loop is CASSTRTSYEQYF. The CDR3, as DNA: TGTGCCAGCAGTACCCGGACATCCTACGAGCAGTACTTC.

The chain's CDR3 is CASSLATSGSSNEQFF. CDR3 coding DNA: TGCGCCAGCAGCTTGGCGACTAGCGGGAGCTCCAATGAGCAGTTCTTC. The gene calls are TRBV5-1 and TRBJ2-1; 12 bases are a match to TRBD2. The CDR3 has 16 residues. Germline V gives CDR1 SGHRS, CDR2 YFSETQ. V trimming: 0 bases; J trimming: 6 bases; junction bases outside the gene matches: 4. The variable domain in full, with the rest retrieved from reference TRBV5-1 and TRBJ2-1, is KAGVTQTPRYLIKTRGQQVTLSCSPISGHRSVSWYQQTPGQGLQFLFEYFSETQRNKGNFPGRFSGRQFSNSRSEMNVSTLELGDSALYLCASSLATSGSSNEQFFGPGTRLTVL.

The DNA of the CDR3 is TGTGCCAGCAGCCAAGTCAGGGTAGAAGGCTACACCTTC. Protein: CASSQVRVEGYTF. This chain joins TRBV4-2 and TRBJ1-2; D may be TRBD1 (5 bases). Trimming took 1 base from V and 8 from J, leaving 11 bases between them. This CDR3 region has 13 residues. The germline V gene encodes CDR1 LGHNA and CDR2 YNFKEQ.

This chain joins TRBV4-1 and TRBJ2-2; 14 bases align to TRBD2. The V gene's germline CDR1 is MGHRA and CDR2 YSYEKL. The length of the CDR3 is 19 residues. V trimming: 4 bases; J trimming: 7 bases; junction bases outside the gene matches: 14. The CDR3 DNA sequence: TGCGCCAGCAGCCCTACGAGAGGACTAGCGGGAGGATCAGGCGGGGAGCTGTTTTTT. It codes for CASSPTRGLAGGSGGELFF.

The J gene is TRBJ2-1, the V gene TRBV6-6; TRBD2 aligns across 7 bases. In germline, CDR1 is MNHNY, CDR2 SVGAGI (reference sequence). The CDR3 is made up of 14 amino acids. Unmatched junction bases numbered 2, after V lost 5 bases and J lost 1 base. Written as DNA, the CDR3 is TGTGCCAGCAGTCATAGCGGGTCCTACAATGAGCAGTTCTTC. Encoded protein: CASSHSGSYNEQFF.

The CDR3 here is CASSPRDRGNTEAFF. The CDR3 DNA reads TGTGCCAGCAGCCCCCGAGACAGGGGGAACACTGAAGCTTTCTTT. V gene TRBV27 combines with J gene TRBJ1-1, with 8 nucleotides matching TRBD1. The CDR3 totals 15 residues. In germline, CDR1 is MNHEY, CDR2 SMNVEV (reference sequence). V lost 6 bases to trimming and J lost 1 base; unmatched junction nucleotides: 7.